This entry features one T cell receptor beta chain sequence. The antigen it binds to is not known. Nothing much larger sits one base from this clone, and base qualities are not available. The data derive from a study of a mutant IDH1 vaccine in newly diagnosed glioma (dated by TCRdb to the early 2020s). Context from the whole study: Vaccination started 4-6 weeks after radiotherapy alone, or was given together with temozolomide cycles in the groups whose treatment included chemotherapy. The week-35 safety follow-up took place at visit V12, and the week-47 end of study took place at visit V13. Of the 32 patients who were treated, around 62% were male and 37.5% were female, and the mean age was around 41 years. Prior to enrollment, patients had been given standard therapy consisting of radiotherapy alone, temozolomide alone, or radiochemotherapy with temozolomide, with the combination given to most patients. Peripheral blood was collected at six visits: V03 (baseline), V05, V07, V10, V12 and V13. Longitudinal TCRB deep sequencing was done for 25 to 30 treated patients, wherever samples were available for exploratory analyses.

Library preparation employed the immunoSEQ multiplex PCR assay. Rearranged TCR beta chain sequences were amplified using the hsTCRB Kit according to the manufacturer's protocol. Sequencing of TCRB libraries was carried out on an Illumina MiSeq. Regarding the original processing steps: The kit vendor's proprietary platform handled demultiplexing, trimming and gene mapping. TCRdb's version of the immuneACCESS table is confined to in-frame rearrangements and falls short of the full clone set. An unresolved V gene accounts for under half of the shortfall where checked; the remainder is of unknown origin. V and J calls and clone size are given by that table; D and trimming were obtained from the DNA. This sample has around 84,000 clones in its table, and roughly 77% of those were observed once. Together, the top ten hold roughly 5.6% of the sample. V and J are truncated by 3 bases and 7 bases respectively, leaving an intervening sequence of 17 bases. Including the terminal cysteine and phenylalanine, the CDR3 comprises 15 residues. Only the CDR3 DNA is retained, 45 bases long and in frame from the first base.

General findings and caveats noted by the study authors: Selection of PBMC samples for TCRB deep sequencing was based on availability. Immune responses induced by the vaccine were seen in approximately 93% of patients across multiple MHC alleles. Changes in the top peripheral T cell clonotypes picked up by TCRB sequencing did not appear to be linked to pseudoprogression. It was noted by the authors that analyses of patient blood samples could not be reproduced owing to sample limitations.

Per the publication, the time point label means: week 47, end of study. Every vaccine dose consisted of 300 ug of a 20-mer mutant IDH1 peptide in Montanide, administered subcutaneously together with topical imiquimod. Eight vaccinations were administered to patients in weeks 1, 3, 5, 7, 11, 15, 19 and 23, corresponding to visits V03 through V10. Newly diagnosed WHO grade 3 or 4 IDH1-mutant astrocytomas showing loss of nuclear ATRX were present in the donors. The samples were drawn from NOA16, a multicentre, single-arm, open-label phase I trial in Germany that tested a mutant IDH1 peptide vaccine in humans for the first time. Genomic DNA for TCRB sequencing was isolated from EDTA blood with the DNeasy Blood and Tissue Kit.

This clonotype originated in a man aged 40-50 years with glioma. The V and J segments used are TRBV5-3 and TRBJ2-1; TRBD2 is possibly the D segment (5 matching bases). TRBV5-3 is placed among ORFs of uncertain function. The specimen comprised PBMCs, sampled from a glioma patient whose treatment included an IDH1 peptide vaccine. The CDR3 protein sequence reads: CARSWSEAERNEQFF. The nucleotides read TGTGCCAGAAGCTGGTCCGAAGCGGAGAGGAATGAGCAGTTCTTC.